A selection of T cell receptor beta chains follows, all from one sample in a study of blood T cell repertoires in COVID-19. Produced via immunoSEQ multiplex PCR; TCRdb's table is partial and in-frame only. Here the sample spans 150,000 to 200,000 clones, roughly 84% being singletons. The sequenced sample consisted of peripheral blood. These TCRs come from a human donor with acute or convalescent COVID-19. The donor label of this sample is uncertain. The CDR3 runs from the conserved cysteine through the conserved F or W. The order of the fields is D gene, clone size, J gene, V gene, CDR3 DNA, CDR3 protein. The D gene is left open where the match is weak. Clone sizes are given selectively: once, few, many, or a class where the clone is expanded.

d_call: .; clone_size: .; j_call: TRBJ1-5; v_call: TRBV19; cdr3_nt: TGTGCCAGTAGCGACAGAGCAAATCAGCCCCAGCATTTT; cdr3_aa: CASSDRANQPQHF
d_call: TRBD2; clone_size: .; j_call: TRBJ2-5; v_call: TRBV4-2; cdr3_nt: TGTGCCAGCAGCCAGGGTCGACTAGCGGGGGAGAGGGAGACCCAGTACTTC; cdr3_aa: CASSQGRLAGERETQYF
d_call: .; clone_size: .; j_call: TRBJ1-2; v_call: TRBV6-5; cdr3_nt: TGTGCCAGCAGTTACTCGCCTTGGGGCAGGGGTATGGGCTACACCTTC; cdr3_aa: CASSYSPWGRGMGYTF
d_call: TRBD1; clone_size: once; j_call: TRBJ2-2; v_call: TRBV19; cdr3_nt: TGTGCCAGTATCAACCTCCGGGACAGGGAGTACGGCGGGGAGCTGTTTTTT; cdr3_aa: CASINLRDREYGGELFF
d_call: .; clone_size: .; j_call: TRBJ1-4; v_call: TRBV19; cdr3_nt: TGTGCCAGTAGTATAGGGGCCAGGGGAAGCTTTACCGTGTGGGATGAAAAACTGTTTTTT; cdr3_aa: CASSIGARGSFTVWDEKLFF
d_call: .; clone_size: .; j_call: TRBJ2-7; v_call: TRBV6-5; cdr3_nt: TGTGCCAGCAGTTACCGGCGGTTGGGCTACGAGCAGTACTTC; cdr3_aa: CASSYRRLGYEQYF
d_call: TRBD2; clone_size: .; j_call: TRBJ2-5; v_call: TRBV5-1; cdr3_nt: TGCGCCAGCAGCTTGGCCGGGGGAGCGGGGGCCTCCGGGACCCAGTACTTC; cdr3_aa: CASSLAGGAGASGTQYF
d_call: TRBD1; clone_size: .; j_call: TRBJ1-3; v_call: TRBV5-6; cdr3_nt: TGTGCCAGCAGCTTGGTGGGACAGGGGGGCGAAAACACCATATATTTT; cdr3_aa: CASSLVGQGGENTIYF
d_call: TRBD2; clone_size: .; j_call: TRBJ2-1; v_call: TRBV19; cdr3_nt: TGTGCCAGTAGTAGGACTAGTACCGATGAGCAGTTCTTC; cdr3_aa: CASSRTSTDEQFF
d_call: .; clone_size: .; j_call: TRBJ1-1; v_call: TRBV9; cdr3_nt: TGTGCCAGCAGCGCCTCAGGAACGACTGAAGCTTTCTTT; cdr3_aa: CASSASGTTEAFF
d_call: TRBD2; clone_size: .; j_call: TRBJ2-3; v_call: TRBV5-1; cdr3_nt: TGCGCCAGCAGCACTGGACTAGCGGGGGCCTTCACAGATACGCAGTATTTT; cdr3_aa: CASSTGLAGAFTDTQYF
d_call: TRBD2; clone_size: .; j_call: TRBJ2-5; v_call: TRBV5-4; cdr3_nt: TGTGCCAGCAGCTTCCAAGCGGGGGGTACTGTGACCCAGTACTTC; cdr3_aa: CASSFQAGGTVTQYF
d_call: TRBD1; clone_size: .; j_call: TRBJ2-1; v_call: TRBV12-3/TRBV12-4; cdr3_nt: TGTGCCAGCACCGGGGACAGGGGCAATGAGCAGTTCTTC; cdr3_aa: CASTGDRGNEQFF